Listed here are 26 T cell receptor beta chains from one sample, sequenced in a study of identical twins. TCRdb used MiXCR to reprocess the 5' RACE reads, holding one entry per CDR3 protein. Here the sample spans about 690,000 distinct CDR3 sequences, 21% being singletons. This sample was shared with a second study, whose subject was T cells expressing NK-cell markers.

The specimen sequenced was PBMCs. These receptors were obtained from a woman under 30 in good health.

This clonotype showed up many times. The V and J genes are TRBV9 and TRBJ2-1; TRBD2 aligns across 9 bases. This CDR3 comprises 15 residues. CDR1 is SGDLS, CDR2 YYNGEE, per germline. After removal of 0 bases from V and 5 bases from J, the junction contained 3 bases not matched to a gene. DNA of the CDR3: TGTGCCAGCAGCGTAGAGGCGGGGGGGGACAATGAGCAGTTCTTC. The encoded protein is CASSVEAGGDNEQFF.

V and J are TRBV10-3 and TRBJ2-1, with D tentatively TRBD2 (5 bases). V lost 4 bases, J lost 7 bases, and 8 bases lay in between. Germline CDR1 is ENHRY and CDR2 is SYGVKD. The CDR3 covers 12 residues. Here the CDR3 DNA reads TGTGCCATCAGTGGAGGGCTAAATGAGCAGTTCTTC. It translates to CAISGGLNEQFF.

The table lists this clonotype with a few counts. The rearrangement links TRBV6-1 to TRBJ1-4; TRBD1 might be the D (6 bases). Germline V gene lookup returns CDR1 MNHNS and CDR2 SASEGT. The CDR3 runs to 18 residues. Trimming stripped 7 bases from V and 8 bases from J, with 29 bases between. The CDR3 nucleotides read TGTGCCAGCACCAAGGTGGGGACACAATCCCTGAGGGAAGAAAAACTGTTTTTT. Its translation is CASTKVGTQSLREEKLFF.

This clonotype appeared a few times. This sequence joins TRBV10-2 and TRBJ2-1; 7 bases map to TRBD2. V was pared by 6 bases and J by 8 bases, with 10 bases of the junction left unmatched. CDR1 and CDR2 from the germline V gene are WSHSY and SAAADI. CDR3 length: 14 amino acids. The CDR3 loop is CASRNPGTTDEQFF. The CDR3 DNA reads TGCGCCAGCAGGAACCCCGGGACTACGGATGAGCAGTTCTTC.

This clonotype has just a few counts. This chain connects TRBV4-3 to TRBJ2-7; 10 nucleotides agree with TRBD1. With V trimmed by 2 bases and J by 5 bases, 3 bases remained unmatched. This CDR3 has 14 amino acids. Germline V gives CDR1 LGHNA, CDR2 YSLEER. The CDR3 sequence: CASSQQTGGNEQYF. CDR3 sequence (DNA): TGCGCCAGCAGCCAACAGACAGGGGGCAACGAGCAGTACTTC.

The CDR3 protein is CASSQRREDSTDTQYF. CDR3 nucleotides: TGTGCCAGCAGTCAAAGACGGGAGGACAGCACAGATACGCAGTATTTT. The chain links TRBV6-1 to TRBJ2-3; 7 bases agree with TRBD2. J lost 0 bases, V lost 5 bases, and 8 bases had no gene match. CDR1 and CDR2 (germline): MNHNS, SASEGT. The CDR3 is made up of 16 amino acids.

The chain carries TRBV13 and TRBJ2-1; no clear D gene. The CDR3 loop spans 15 amino acids. V lost 5 bases to trimming and J lost 0 bases, with 11 bases between them. CDR1 is PRHDT, CDR2 FYEKMQ, per germline (reference sequence). This chain's CDR3 is CASSRRLSSYNEQFF. CDR3 nucleotide sequence: TGTGCCAGCAGCCGCCGATTGAGCTCCTACAATGAGCAGTTCTTC.

This clonotype has only a few counts. The rearrangement joins TRBV12-3 or TRBV12-4 to TRBJ1-6; 9 bases match TRBD1. The V segment lost 7 bases and the J segment 10 bases; nucleotides outside the gene matches: 11. The CDR3 covers 15 residues. DNA for the CDR3: TGTGCCAGCATACAGGGGGCGATTAGCAGGTCACCCCTCCACTTT. This sequence encodes CASIQGAISRSPLHF.

The rearrangement uses TRBV29-1 and TRBJ2-7; D perhaps matches TRBD1 (5 bases). V dropped 8 bases and J dropped 3 bases, with 11 bases sitting between them. The CDR3 is 11 residues long. Germline CDR1 and CDR2: SQVTM and ANQGSEA. The CDR3 region is CSTTENYEQYF. The DNA for the CDR3 is TGCAGCACGACAGAAAACTACGAGCAGTACTTC.

This clonotype was seen many times. This chain uses TRBV10-3 with TRBJ2-7; tentative D call: TRBD1 (6 bases). The V gene lost 3 bases and the J gene lost 1 base, with 7 bases spanning the gap. The CDR3 sequence is 13 residues long. Germline CDR1 ENHRY, CDR2 SYGVKD. The CDR3 nucleotides read TGTGCCATCAGTGAACAGGGTTCCTACGAGCAGTACTTC. Protein product: CAISEQGSYEQYF.

This chain connects TRBV20-1 to TRBJ1-6; tentatively, D is TRBD1 (5 bases). This CDR3 has 14 residues. V was trimmed by 3 bases and J by 10 bases, leaving 16 bases between them. Per germline, CDR1 DFQATT and CDR2 SNEGSKA (reference sequence). CDR3 sequence: CSASPGHPFSPLHF. The CDR3, as DNA: TGCAGTGCTAGTCCGGGGCATCCCTTCTCACCCCTCCACTTT.

V and J are TRBV5-1 and TRBJ2-4, with D hard to call. Germline CDR1 reads SGHRS; CDR2 reads YFSETQ. V was cut by 0 bases and J by 9 bases, with 10 bases left in between. The CDR3 is 13 amino acids. This chain's CDR3 is CASSLAGLSIQYF. CDR3 coding DNA: TGCGCCAGCAGCTTGGCGGGTCTTAGCATTCAGTACTTC.

This chain uses TRBV28 with TRBJ2-3; tentative D call: TRBD2 (6 bases). The V and J ends lost 6 bases and 6 bases respectively, with 10 bases between them. The germline V gene has CDR1 MDHEN and CDR2 SYDVKM. The CDR3 runs to 12 residues. The CDR3 DNA reads as TGTGCCAGCAGCCGGGACTCCGATACGCAGTATTTT. Encoded protein: CASSRDSDTQYF.

The J gene is TRBJ2-5, the V gene TRBV6-5; TRBD2 agrees at 9 bases. Trimming at V came to 0 bases and at J to 5 bases, leaving 7 bases not matched to a gene. This CDR3 has 16 amino acids. Germline values: CDR1 MNHEY, CDR2 SVGAGI. CDR3 sequence: CASSYSTAGGLETQYF. The DNA of the CDR3 is TGTGCCAGCAGTTACTCGACTGCGGGAGGGCTGGAGACCCAGTACTTC.

This clonotype has more than one count but fewer than ten. J is TRBJ2-7 and V is TRBV12-3 or TRBV12-4; D perhaps matches TRBD2 (5 bases). The CDR3 has 17 amino acids. Between the trimmed V and J ends, which lost 3 bases and 3 bases, there was a span of 21 bases. CDR3 protein: CASSFGLRRTADYEQYF. CDR3 DNA: TGTGCCAGCAGTTTTGGGTTACGGCGGACTGCAGACTACGAGCAGTACTTC.

This clonotype was seen only a few times. The genes are TRBV6-2 or TRBV6-3 and TRBJ2-1; a weak D match, TRBD2 (6 bases). V was clipped by 0 bases and J by 8 bases, with 11 bases between them. This CDR3 contains 14 residues. The germline CDR1 and CDR2 sequences are MNHEY and SVGEGT. This CDR3 is CASSYSLAYHEQFF. In DNA form, the CDR3 reads TGTGCCAGCAGTTACTCTCTAGCGTATCATGAGCAGTTCTTC.

This chain's CDR3 is CAISPSGEPPYEQYF. For the CDR3, the DNA is TGTGCCATCAGCCCAAGTGGGGAGCCCCCCTACGAGCAGTACTTC. The chain combines TRBV10-3 with TRBJ2-7; the D gene is possibly TRBD2 (5 bases). CDR1 and CDR2 (germline): ENHRY, SYGVKD. CDR3 length: 15 residues. V lost 6 bases, J lost 2 bases, and 17 bases lay in between.

The chain employs TRBV27 and TRBJ2-1; D remains unclear. The CDR3 contains 14 residues. V dropped 2 bases and J dropped 10 bases, with 15 bases sitting between them. Germline assignment: CDR1 MNHEY and CDR2 SMNVEV (reference sequence). This CDR3 reads CASSLNVKSSEQFF. The CDR3 nucleotides read TGTGCCAGCAGTTTAAACGTTAAGAGCTCCGAGCAGTTCTTC.

This clonotype was seen ten or more times. The chain links TRBV12-3 or TRBV12-4 to TRBJ1-1; 8 positions match TRBD1. After removal of 6 bases from V and 9 bases from J, the junction contained 6 bases not matched to a gene. The CDR3 runs to 12 residues. The CDR3 DNA sequence: TGTGCCAGCAGCCCTGGGACAGGCAAAGCTTTCTTT. Residues: CASSPGTGKAFF.

The V gene is TRBV12-3 or TRBV12-4, the J gene TRBJ2-5; 8 bases fit TRBD2. The V and J ends lost 7 bases and 5 bases, in that order; junction bases with no gene match: 3. The CDR3 sequence is 12 residues long. The CDR3 sequence is CASTRGGETQYF. CDR3 nucleotides: TGTGCCAGCACCCGGGGGGGCGAGACCCAGTACTTC.

V usage is TRBV7-2 and J usage is TRBJ2-7; 14 bases are a match to TRBD2. This CDR3 spans 16 amino acids. Trimming cost V 5 bases and J 5 bases; bases outside gene matches: 8. Germline values: CDR1 SGHTA, CDR2 FQGNSA. The CDR3 DNA follows: TGTGCCAGCAGCCCTCAGGGGACTAGCGGGAGCAACGAGCAGTACTTC. The encoded protein is CASSPQGTSGSNEQYF.

CDR3 in amino acids: CAGTWTENTEAFF. The CDR3 DNA sequence: TGTGCCGGGACGTGGACCGAGAACACTGAAGCTTTCTTT. This chain links TRBV2 with TRBJ1-1, with D tentatively TRBD1 (5 bases). CDR3 length: 13 residues. The V gene's germline CDR1 is SNHLY and CDR2 FYNNEI. The V end lost 11 bases, the J end lost 1 base, and 14 bases lay between the germline ends.

The chain combines TRBV30 with TRBJ2-5, with D hard to call. The CDR3 totals 13 residues. Germline assignment: CDR1 GTSNPN and CDR2 SVGIG (reference sequence). Trimming stripped 0 bases from V and 5 bases from J, with 10 bases between. CDR3 DNA sequence: TGTGCCTGGAGTGTAGGGCTAAGGGAGACCCAGTACTTC. It translates to CAWSVGLRETQYF.

The CDR3 reads CASSLQLDVSYEQYF. The DNA for the CDR3 is TGTGCCAGCAGTCTTCAGCTTGATGTCTCCTACGAGCAGTACTTC. The V call is TRBV5-6, the J call TRBJ2-7, with D unclear. The CDR3 sequence is 15 residues long. Per germline, CDR1 SGHDT and CDR2 YYEEEE. Trimming pared 5 bases from V and 0 bases from J, leaving 15 bases between.

This clonotype came up many times. The gene calls are TRBV12-3 or TRBV12-4 and TRBJ2-7; D is uncertain. This CDR3 is built from 12 residues. V was cut by 3 bases and J by 6 bases, with 9 bases left in between. The CDR3 coding sequence is TGTGCCAGCAGTTTGACGGTCCGCGAGCAGTACTTC. Protein: CASSLTVREQYF.

CDR3 sequence: CASSPSGPVHYF. In DNA, the CDR3 is TGTGCCAGCAGTCCATCGGGTCCCGTCCATTACTTC. The gene calls are TRBV7-9 and TRBJ2-7, with D uncertain. Germline loops: CDR1 SEHNR, CDR2 FQNEAQ (reference sequence). Trimming took 6 bases from V and 13 from J, leaving 19 bases between them. This CDR3 is 12 amino acids long.